This T cell receptor beta chain was retrieved from a study of vaccination and CD4 T cells after COVID-19. General study points: Only relatively few convalescent patients were studied, and early post-infection timepoints were not analyzed.

This sample's treatment: roughly 10-day PBMC culture with coronavirus spike peptide pools or control peptides (ViraFEST assay). ViraFEST enlarged antigen-specific T cell populations with peptide pools and afterwards sequenced TCRs. Culture of 1.5 million to 2.5 million PBMCs per well took place with about 10 IU/ml IL-2 and 8 to 10 ug/ml peptide pools. In the case of this clonotype: Its antigen is unidentified.

V was shortened by 0 bases and J by 5 bases, with 12 bases between the two germline ends. Germline V CDR1 and CDR2: LNHNV, YYDKDF (reference sequence). There are 15 residues in the CDR3. Cultured CD4+ T-cell DNA underwent Oncomine TCR Beta short-read sequencing. Genomic DNA was isolated from CD4+ T cells that had been cultured. TCRdb fed the PCR reads into MiXCR, producing one record per CDR3 protein. There are around 20,000 distinct CDR3 sequences in the sample; roughly 41% occur only once, and more than 7.5% lies in the top ten. The specimen comprised CD4+ T cells from blood, cultured in vitro, sampled after SARS-CoV-2 vaccination. V gene TRBV15 combines with J gene TRBJ2-3; possibly TRBD1 for D (5 bases). The clonotype was recovered from a human donor who had recovered from COVID-19. This CDR3 reads CATSRETDSIDTQYF. CDR3 in DNA: TGTGCCACCAGCAGAGAGACAGACTCTATAGATACGCAGTATTTT.